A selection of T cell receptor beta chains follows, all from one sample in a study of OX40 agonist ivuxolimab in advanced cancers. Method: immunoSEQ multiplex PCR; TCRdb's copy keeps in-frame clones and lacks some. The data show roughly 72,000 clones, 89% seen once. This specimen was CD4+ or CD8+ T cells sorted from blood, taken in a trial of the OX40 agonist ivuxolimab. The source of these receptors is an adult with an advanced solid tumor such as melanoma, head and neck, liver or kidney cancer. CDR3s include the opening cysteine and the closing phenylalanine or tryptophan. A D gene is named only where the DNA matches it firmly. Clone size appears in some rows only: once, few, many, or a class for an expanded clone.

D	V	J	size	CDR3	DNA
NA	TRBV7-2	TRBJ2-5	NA	CASSTTRGTALGTQYF	TGTGCCAGCAGCACCACGCGTGGGACGGCTCTAGGGACCCAGTACTTC
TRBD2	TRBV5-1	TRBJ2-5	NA	CASGTSDTQETQYF	TGCGCCAGCGGGACTAGCGATACACAAGAGACCCAGTACTTC
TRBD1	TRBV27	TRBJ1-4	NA	CASRDRVGPGEKLFF	TGTGCCAGCAGAGACAGGGTTGGCCCGGGTGAAAAACTGTTTTTT
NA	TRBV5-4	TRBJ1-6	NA	CASSQFGGNSPLHF	TGTGCCAGCAGCCAGTTCGGGGGTAATTCACCCCTCCACTTT
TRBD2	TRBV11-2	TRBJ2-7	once	CASSLRTLASGISEQYF	TGTGCCAGCAGCTTAAGGACTCTGGCTAGCGGGATAAGCGAGCAGTACTTC
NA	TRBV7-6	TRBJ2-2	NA	CASSLGGNTGELFF	TGTGCCAGCAGCTTAGGAGGGAACACCGGGGAGCTGTTTTTT
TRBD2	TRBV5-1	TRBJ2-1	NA	CASSLSRREPYNEQFF	TGCGCCAGCAGCTTGTCCCGGCGGGAGCCCTACAATGAGCAGTTCTTC
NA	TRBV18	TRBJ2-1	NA	CASSPQTLTVNEQFF	TGTGCCAGCTCACCTCAGACGCTTACCGTCAATGAGCAGTTCTTC
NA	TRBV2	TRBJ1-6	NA	CASSESRNNSPLHF	TGTGCCAGCAGTGAAAGTCGGAATAATTCACCCCTCCACTTT
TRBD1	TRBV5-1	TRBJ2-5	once	CASSLALQGTGEAQYF	TGCGCCAGCAGCTTGGCCCTACAGGGGACAGGGGAGGCCCAGTACTTC
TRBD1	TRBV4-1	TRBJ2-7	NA	CASSRPGTGGHEQYF	TGCGCCAGCAGCCGTCCCGGGACAGGGGGTCACGAGCAGTACTTC
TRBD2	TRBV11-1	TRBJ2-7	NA	CASSSEEREDFYEQYF	TGTGCCAGCAGCTCCGAAGAGCGGGAGGACTTCTACGAGCAGTACTTC
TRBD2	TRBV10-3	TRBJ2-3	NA	CAISESSASGDTQYF	TGTGCCATCAGTGAGTCTTCGGCTAGCGGAGATACGCAGTATTTT
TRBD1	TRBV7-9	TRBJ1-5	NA	CASSFRSRGPNQPQHF	TGTGCCAGCAGCTTTAGGAGTAGGGGGCCTAATCAGCCCCAGCATTTT
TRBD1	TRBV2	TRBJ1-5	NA	CASTARRETGEDQPQHF	TGTGCCAGTACCGCTCGGCGGGAGACAGGGGAGGATCAGCCCCAGCATTTT
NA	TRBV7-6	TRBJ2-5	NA	CASSWHRSGGGETQYF	TGTGCCAGCAGCTGGCACCGATCGGGGGGCGGAGAGACCCAGTACTTC
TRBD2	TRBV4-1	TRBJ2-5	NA	CASRLGASGSDPQETQYF	TGCGCCAGCAGGTTAGGGGCTAGCGGGAGCGATCCCCAAGAGACCCAGTACTTC
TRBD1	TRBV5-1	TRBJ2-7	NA	CASSLGQGLYEQYF	TGCGCCAGCAGCTTGGGACAGGGATTATACGAGCAGTACTTC
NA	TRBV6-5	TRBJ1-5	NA	CASSYGGALGPQHF	TGTGCCAGCAGTTACGGCGGGGCCCTTGGGCCCCAGCATTTT
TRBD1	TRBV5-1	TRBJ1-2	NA	CASSYGQGLDGYTF	TGCGCCAGCAGCTACGGACAGGGACTGGATGGCTACACCTTC
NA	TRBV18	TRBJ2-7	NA	CASSPPRGEGDYEQYF	TGTGCCAGCTCACCACCGAGGGGAGAGGGGGACTACGAGCAGTACTTC
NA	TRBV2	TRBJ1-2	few	CASGTDYGYTF	TGTGCCAGCGGGACGGACTATGGCTACACCTTC
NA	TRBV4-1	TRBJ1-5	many	CASSQQGQDLIGRNQPQHF	TGCGCCAGCAGCCAACAGGGGCAGGACCTCATTGGCCGTAATCAGCCCCAGCATTTT
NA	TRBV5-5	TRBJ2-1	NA	CASSLSRANEQFF	TGTGCCAGCAGCTTGTCTAGGGCAAATGAGCAGTTCTTC
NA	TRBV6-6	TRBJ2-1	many	CASTRRYNEQFF	TGTGCCAGCACCCGGCGCTACAATGAGCAGTTCTTC
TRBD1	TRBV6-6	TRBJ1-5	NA	CASSRGYEDNQPQHF	TGTGCCAGCAGCAGGGGGTATGAGGACAATCAGCCCCAGCATTTT
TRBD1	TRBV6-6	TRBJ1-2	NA	CAIPSRDRVSGYTF	TGTGCCATTCCGTCCCGGGACAGGGTTAGTGGCTACACCTTC
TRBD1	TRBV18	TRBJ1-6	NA	CASSPGTGGADSPLHF	TGTGCCAGCTCACCGGGGACAGGGGGCGCGGATTCACCCCTCCACTTT
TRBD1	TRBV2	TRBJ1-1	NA	CASSATGDPEAFF	TGTGCCAGCAGTGCGACAGGGGACCCTGAAGCTTTCTTT
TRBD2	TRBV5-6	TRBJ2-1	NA	CASSLMGSGRNEQFF	TGTGCCAGCAGTTTAATGGGTAGCGGGAGGAATGAGCAGTTCTTC
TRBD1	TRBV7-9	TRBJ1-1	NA	CASSLQGAATEAFF	TGTGCCAGCAGCTTACAGGGGGCAGCCACTGAAGCTTTCTTT
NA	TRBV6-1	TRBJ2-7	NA	CASSESGTDYEQYF	TGTGCCAGCAGTGAATCTGGGACGGATTACGAGCAGTACTTC
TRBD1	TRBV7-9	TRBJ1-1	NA	CASSSRQGGVEAFF	TGTGCCAGCAGCTCCCGACAGGGGGGGGTCGAAGCTTTCTTT
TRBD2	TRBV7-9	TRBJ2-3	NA	CASSLGLAGGDTQYF	TGTGCCAGCAGCCTCGGACTAGCTGGGGGAGATACGCAGTATTTT
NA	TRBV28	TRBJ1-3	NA	CASSYPFLGGTGNTIYF	TGTGCCAGCAGTTACCCTTTCCTCGGGGGTACAGGAAACACCATATATTTT
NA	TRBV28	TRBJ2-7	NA	CASSKGLLSYEQYF	TGTGCCAGCAGTAAAGGCCTCCTCTCCTACGAGCAGTACTTC
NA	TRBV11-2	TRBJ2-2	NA	CASSLAGMNTGELFF	TGTGCCAGCAGCTTGGCAGGAATGAACACCGGGGAGCTGTTTTTT
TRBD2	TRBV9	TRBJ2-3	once	CASSPPGGRGRGTDTQYF	TGTGCCAGCAGCCCCCCGGGGGGAAGAGGGAGGGGCACAGATACGCAGTATTTT
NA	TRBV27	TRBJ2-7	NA	CASIGLAAYEQYF	TGTGCCAGCATCGGACTCGCTGCCTACGAGCAGTACTTC
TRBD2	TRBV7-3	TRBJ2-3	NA	CASSLVASGRGADTQYF	TGTGCCAGCAGCTTAGTAGCTAGCGGGAGGGGTGCAGATACGCAGTATTTT
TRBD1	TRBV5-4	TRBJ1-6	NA	CASRMGGQNPNSPLHF	TGTGCCAGCAGAATGGGGGGACAGAACCCAAATTCACCCCTCCACTTT
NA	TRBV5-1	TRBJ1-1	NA	CASSLEWGAGTEAFF	TGCGCCAGCAGCTTGGAATGGGGCGCGGGCACTGAAGCTTTCTTT
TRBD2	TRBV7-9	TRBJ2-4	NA	CASSSTSGRQNIQYF	TGTGCCAGCAGCTCGACTAGCGGGAGACAAAACATTCAGTACTTC
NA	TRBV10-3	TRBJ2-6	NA	CATLDLSGANVLTF	TGTGCTACCCTAGACTTATCTGGGGCCAACGTCCTGACTTTC
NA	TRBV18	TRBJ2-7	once	CASSGPGTYEQYF	TGTGCCAGCTCGGGACCTGGAACCTACGAGCAGTACTTC
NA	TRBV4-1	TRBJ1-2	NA	CASSQEAGSPFYGYTF	TGCGCCAGCAGCCAAGAGGCGGGTTCGCCTTTCTATGGCTACACCTTC
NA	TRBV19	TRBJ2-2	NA	CASSDRGSRGTGELFF	TGTGCCAGTAGTGATCGGGGTTCAAGGGGGACCGGGGAGCTGTTTTTT
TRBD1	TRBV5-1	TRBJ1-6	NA	CASSLAGTGRISPLHF	TGCGCCAGCAGCTTGGCCGGGACAGGACGGATATCACCCCTCCACTTT
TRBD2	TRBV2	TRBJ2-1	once	CASSSSGGAFEQFF	TGTGCCAGCAGCTCTAGCGGGGGGGCCTTTGAGCAGTTCTTC
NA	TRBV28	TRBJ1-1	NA	CASSFQETEAFF	TGTGCCAGCAGTTTTCAAGAAACTGAAGCTTTCTTT
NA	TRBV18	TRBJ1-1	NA	CASSRQTGGTEAFF	TGTGCCAGCTCACGCCAGACCGGGGGGACTGAAGCTTTCTTT
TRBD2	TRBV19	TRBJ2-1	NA	CASSVILGSGRADEQFF	TGTGCCAGTAGTGTGATCTTAGGGAGCGGGAGGGCAGATGAGCAGTTCTTC
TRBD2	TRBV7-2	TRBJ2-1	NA	CASSSSGRSYNEQFF	TGTGCCAGCAGTTCGAGCGGGAGGTCCTACAATGAGCAGTTCTTC
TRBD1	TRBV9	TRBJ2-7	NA	CASSGSDRGNYEQYF	TGTGCCAGCAGCGGAAGTGACAGGGGTAACTACGAGCAGTACTTC